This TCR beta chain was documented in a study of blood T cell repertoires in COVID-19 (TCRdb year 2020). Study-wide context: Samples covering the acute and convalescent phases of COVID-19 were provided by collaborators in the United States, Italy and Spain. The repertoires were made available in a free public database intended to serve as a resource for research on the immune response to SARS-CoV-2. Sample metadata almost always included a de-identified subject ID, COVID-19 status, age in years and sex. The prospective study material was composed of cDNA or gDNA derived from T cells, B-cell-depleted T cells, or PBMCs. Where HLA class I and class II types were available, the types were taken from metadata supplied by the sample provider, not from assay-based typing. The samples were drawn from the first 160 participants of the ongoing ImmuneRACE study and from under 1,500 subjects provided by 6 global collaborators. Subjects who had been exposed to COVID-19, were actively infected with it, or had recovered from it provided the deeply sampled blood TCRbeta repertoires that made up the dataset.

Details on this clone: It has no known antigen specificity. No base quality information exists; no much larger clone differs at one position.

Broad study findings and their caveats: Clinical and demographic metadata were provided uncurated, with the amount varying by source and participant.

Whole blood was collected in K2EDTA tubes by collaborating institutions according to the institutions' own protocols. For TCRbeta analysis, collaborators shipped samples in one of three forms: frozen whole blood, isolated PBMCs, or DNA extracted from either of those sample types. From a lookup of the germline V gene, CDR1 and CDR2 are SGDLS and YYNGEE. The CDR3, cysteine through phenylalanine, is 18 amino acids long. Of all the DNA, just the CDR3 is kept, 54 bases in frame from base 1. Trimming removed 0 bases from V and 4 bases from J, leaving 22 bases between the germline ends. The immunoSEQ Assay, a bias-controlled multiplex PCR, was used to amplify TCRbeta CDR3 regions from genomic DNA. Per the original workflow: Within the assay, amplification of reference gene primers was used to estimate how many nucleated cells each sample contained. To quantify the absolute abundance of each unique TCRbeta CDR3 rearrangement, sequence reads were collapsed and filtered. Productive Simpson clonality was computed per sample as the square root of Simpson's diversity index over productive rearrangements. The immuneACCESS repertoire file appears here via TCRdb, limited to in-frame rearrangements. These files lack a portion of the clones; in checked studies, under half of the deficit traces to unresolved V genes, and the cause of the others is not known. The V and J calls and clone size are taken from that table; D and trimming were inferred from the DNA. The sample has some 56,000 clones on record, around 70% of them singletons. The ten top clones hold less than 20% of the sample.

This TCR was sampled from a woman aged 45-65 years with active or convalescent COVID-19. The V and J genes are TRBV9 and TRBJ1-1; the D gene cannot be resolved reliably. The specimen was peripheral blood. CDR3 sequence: CASSVDGRAPGFGTEAFF. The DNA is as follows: TGTGCCAGCAGCGTAGACGGGAGAGCCCCCGGCTTTGGCACTGAAGCTTTCTTT.